One and the same sample provided the 20 T cell receptor beta chains below, sequenced in a study of cytomegalovirus exposure and HLA in healthy donors. Researchers ran the PCR with 60 Vbeta and 13 Jbeta primers. Clones were sequenced by immunoSEQ multiplex PCR, and TCRdb holds only the in-frame ones, with some missing. The repertoire holds 150,000 or so clones, 82% seen once, with 6.6% in the top ten. The sequenced material came from PBMCs. The receptors stem from a woman in her 50s in good health and CMV-seropositive.

V is TRBV10-3 and J is TRBJ1-2, with a possible D match to TRBD1 (6 bases). Germline V gene data show CDR1 as ENHRY and CDR2 as SYGVKD. V dropped 3 bases and J dropped 0 bases, with 11 bases sitting between them. This CDR3 has 15 residues. The CDR3 here is CAISDRGQTNYGYTF. CDR3 nucleotide sequence: TGTGCCATCAGTGACCGAGGACAGACTAACTATGGCTACACCTTC.

V gene TRBV29-1 combines with J gene TRBJ2-1, with a possible D match to TRBD1 (6 bases). This CDR3 region has 16 residues. The V end was cut by 5 bases, the J end by 0 bases, with 17 bases between. Germline CDR1 reads SQVTM; CDR2 reads ANQGSEA. CDR3 protein: CSVTEPQGSSYNEQFF. In DNA, the CDR3 is TGCAGCGTTACAGAGCCTCAGGGGAGCTCCTACAATGAGCAGTTCTTC.

The CDR3 loop reads CAISLDRANEKLFF. CDR3 nucleotides: TGTGCCATCAGTTTAGACCGGGCTAATGAAAAACTGTTTTTT. J is TRBJ1-4 and V is TRBV10-3; no clear D. Germline V gene sequence: CDR1 ENHRY, CDR2 SYGVKD. The CDR3 runs to 14 residues. V shed 5 bases and J shed 3 bases, with 10 bases lying between them.

V is TRBV27 and J is TRBJ2-6, with TRBD1 identical over 8 bases. Unmatched junction bases numbered 14, after V lost 5 bases and J lost 2 bases. CDR3 length: 19 amino acids. CDR1 and CDR2 from the germline V gene are MNHEY and SMNVEV (reference sequence). The CDR3 here is CASSPHRRGRGTGANVLTF. DNA for the CDR3: TGTGCCAGCAGTCCCCACCGCAGGGGGCGCGGTACTGGGGCCAACGTCCTGACTTTC.

This clone was picked up a small number of times. V and J are TRBV5-6 and TRBJ2-7; D not certain. This CDR3 is built from 12 residues. V lost 0 bases and J lost 3, with 4 bases in between. Germline V gives CDR1 SGHDT, CDR2 YYEEEE. CDR3 DNA: TGTGCCAGCAGCTTGGACGGCTACGAGCAGTACTTC. This sequence encodes CASSLDGYEQYF.

The V call is TRBV5-1, the J call TRBJ2-1, with D maybe TRBD1 (6 bases). The ends were cut back, 0 bases at V and 10 bases at J, with 11 bases in the middle. The CDR3 sequence is 13 residues long. Germline loops: CDR1 SGHRS, CDR2 YFSETQ. CDR3 bases: TGCGCCAGCAGCTTGGCCGCGGACAGAGAGCAGTTCTTC. It translates to CASSLAADREQFF.

The V and J genes are TRBV6-1 and TRBJ1-1; 9 bases map to TRBD1. The trim removed 6 bases at V and 5 bases at J, leaving 4 bases unmatched. The CDR3 totals 13 residues. Germline V CDR1 and CDR2: MNHNS, SASEGT. The CDR3 protein is CASRDRGGTEAFF. The CDR3 coding sequence is TGTGCCAGCAGGGACAGGGGAGGAACTGAAGCTTTCTTT.

J is TRBJ2-1 and V is TRBV5-1; the match to TRBD2 covers 9 bases. Trimming at V came to 4 bases and at J to 9 bases, leaving 14 bases not matched to a gene. The CDR3 has 16 amino acids. Germline CDR1 reads SGHRS; CDR2 reads YFSETQ. The CDR3 spells CASSTTPSGALSEQFF. As DNA, the CDR3 is TGCGCCAGCAGCACAACCCCTAGCGGGGCTCTGAGTGAGCAGTTCTTC.

DNA of the CDR3: TGTGCCAGCAGTCCTACAGCTACTGGGGCCAACGTCCTGACTTTC. It encodes CASSPTATGANVLTF. This chain joins TRBV6-4 and TRBJ2-6; no reliable D call. The germline V and J ends were trimmed by 5 bases and 2 bases, with 10 bases remaining between them. Germline-derived CDR1 and CDR2 are MRHNA and SNTAGT. The CDR3 covers 15 residues.

The chain is built from TRBV9 and TRBJ2-2; 9 nucleotides match TRBD2. This CDR3 is built from 17 residues. The V and J ends lost 3 bases and 4 bases, in that order; junction bases with no gene match: 10. Germline V gives CDR1 SGDLS, CDR2 YYNGEE. DNA for the CDR3: TGTGCCAGCAGCGCGGGCGAAAGCGGGGGGTTCACCGGGGAGCTGTTTTTT. Residues: CASSAGESGGFTGELFF.

V and J are TRBV27 and TRBJ2-1; 10 bases fit TRBD2. Germline trimming cut 4 bases from V and 9 bases from J; bases unmatched to any gene: 21. The germline V gene has CDR1 MNHEY and CDR2 SMNVEV (reference sequence). The CDR3 runs 19 residues. As DNA, the CDR3 is TGTGCCAGCAGTTCGCTACCTCCCGTGGTGGGAGCGGGGGGGAGTGAGCAGTTCTTC. It codes for CASSSLPPVVGAGGSEQFF.

This clone was seen only a few times. The V call is TRBV5-6, the J call TRBJ2-5, with 8 bases identical to TRBD1. Trimming cost V 0 bases and J 3 bases; bases outside gene matches: 4. The CDR3 runs to 15 residues. Germline loops: CDR1 SGHDT, CDR2 YYEEEE. CDR3: CASSLARTGKETQYF. The DNA for the CDR3 is TGTGCCAGCAGCTTGGCCCGGACAGGGAAAGAGACCCAGTACTTC.

This sequence joins TRBV30 and TRBJ2-5; weak D call: TRBD1 (6 bases). The length of the CDR3 is 13 residues. The germline V gene has CDR1 GTSNPN and CDR2 SVGIG (reference sequence). V was cut by 1 base and J by 6 bases, with 12 bases left in between. The CDR3 region has the DNA TGTGCCTGGAGTGCTGGGGGCTTTAAGACCCAGTACTTC. Amino acid sequence: CAWSAGGFKTQYF. The full variable domain, its missing parts supplied by reference TRBV30 and TRBJ2-5, is SQTIHQWPATLVQPVGSPLSLECTVEGTSNPNLYWYRQAAGRGLQLLFYSVGIGQISSEVPQNLSASRPQDRQFILSSKKLLLSDSGFYLCAWSAGGFKTQYFGPGTRLLVL.

The gene calls are TRBV7-2 and TRBJ2-6; D unresolved. The ends were cut back, 6 bases at V and 0 bases at J, with 6 bases in the middle. Germline lookup yields CDR1 SGHTA and CDR2 FQGNSA. The CDR3 totals 14 residues. CDR3 in DNA: TGTGCCAGCAGAGCTGGCTCTGGGGCCAACGTCCTGACTTTC. Protein: CASRAGSGANVLTF.

The rearrangement uses TRBV5-8 and TRBJ1-1; D might be TRBD1 (5 bases). Looked up from germline, CDR1 is SGHTS and CDR2 is YDEGEE. The CDR3 covers 15 residues. Trimming left V 4 bases short and J 3 bases short, with 16 bases between. Here the CDR3 reads CASSPPGGRYTEAFF. The DNA for the CDR3 is TGTGCCAGCAGCCCCCCTGGGGGGAGATACACTGAAGCTTTCTTT.

Note on this clone: The sample carries other DNA sequences with the same CDR3. This chain uses TRBV7-2 with TRBJ2-7; tentative D call: TRBD2 (7 bases). Germline CDR1 reads SGHTA; CDR2 reads FQGNSA. Trimming took off 2 bases at V and 1 base at J, with 12 bases between the two ends. The CDR3 is made up of 15 amino acids. This CDR3 is CASSLSGGASYEQYF. The DNA for the CDR3 is TGTGCCAGCAGCTTAAGTGGGGGGGCGTCCTACGAGCAGTACTTC. Filled out from reference TRBV7-2 and TRBJ2-7, the complete variable domain reads GAGVSQSPSNKVTEKGKDVELRCDPISGHTALYWYRQSLGQGLEFLIYFQGNSAPDKSGLPSDRFSAERTGGSVSTLTIQRTQQEDSAVYLCASSLSGGASYEQYFGPGTRLTVT.

This rearrangement joins TRBV5-1 to TRBJ2-6; D perhaps matches TRBD1 (6 bases). Germline loops: CDR1 SGHRS, CDR2 YFSETQ. The germline V and J ends were trimmed by 3 bases and 4 bases, with 14 bases remaining between them. The CDR3 runs 16 residues. CDR3 sequence reads: CASSSDSGTGANVLTF. CDR3 sequence (DNA): TGCGCCAGCAGCTCCGACTCAGGGACAGGGGCCAACGTCCTGACTTTC.

The table lists this clone with a count of one. V is TRBV5-1 and J is TRBJ1-4; the D is unclear. The V gene's germline CDR1 is SGHRS and CDR2 YFSETQ. The CDR3 sequence is 14 residues long. Trimming took 4 bases from V and 4 from J, leaving 11 bases between them. CDR3 DNA: TGCGCCAGCAGCCCGTCCGGACTTAATGAAAAACTGTTTTTT. Amino acids: CASSPSGLNEKLFF.

This clone turned up a few times. The rearrangement joins TRBV5-4 to TRBJ2-2; TRBD1 agrees at 8 bases. The germline CDR1 and CDR2 sequences are SGHNT and YYREEE (reference sequence). The CDR3 sequence is 14 residues long. Trimming took 3 bases from V and 6 from J; bases not matched to a gene: 4. The DNA of the CDR3 is TGTGCCAGCAGCTCGGGACAGGTCTCCGGGGAGCTGTTTTTT. It specifies CASSSGQVSGELFF.

This clone was counted only a few times. V is TRBV25-1 and J is TRBJ1-4, with TRBD1 identical over 7 bases. V trimming: 1 base; J trimming: 5 bases; junction bases outside the gene matches: 1. Germline assignment: CDR1 MGHDK and CDR2 SYGVNS. This CDR3 region has 14 residues. The CDR3: CASSESGGNEKLFF. The CDR3 coding sequence is TGTGCCAGCAGTGAATCAGGGGGGAATGAAAAACTGTTTTTT.